This T cell receptor beta chain was identified during a study of human T cells and chemical hapten exposure. Study at large: DPC at 2% was the sensitizing agent, placed on around 2 cm by around 2 cm of upper inner arm skin.

Overall study findings and caveats: With patch test score, the counts of PT1 expanded TCRs showed a positive correlation. With alopecia, donors may have immune responses unlike healthy people's.

MiXCR, applied by TCRdb to the RACE reads, yields one record per CDR3 protein. Here the sample spans around 300,000 distinct CDR3 sequences, roughly 7.7% being singletons. On this clonotype itself: The antigen is undetermined.

Time point: pre-sensitization, week 0. This sample's treatment: therapeutic diphenylcyclopropenone sensitization with weekly scalp DPC. The CDR3 loop spans 15 amino acids. V lost 2 bases and J 1 base, leaving 12 bases between the germline ends. Germline loops: CDR1 MNHEY, CDR2 SVGEGT. The chain employs TRBV6-2 or TRBV6-3 and TRBJ2-7, with D possibly matching TRBD1 (5 bases). Sequenced here: whole blood, sampled in connection with sensitization to the hapten diphenylcyclopropenone (DPC). The receptor's source is a young man with alopecia areata. Some clones in this sample may be carry-over from other donors' samples. This CDR3 is CASSYRQGGSYEQYV. In nucleotides, the CDR3 is TGTGCCAGCAGTTACCGGCAGGGTGGATCCTACGAGCAGTACGTC.